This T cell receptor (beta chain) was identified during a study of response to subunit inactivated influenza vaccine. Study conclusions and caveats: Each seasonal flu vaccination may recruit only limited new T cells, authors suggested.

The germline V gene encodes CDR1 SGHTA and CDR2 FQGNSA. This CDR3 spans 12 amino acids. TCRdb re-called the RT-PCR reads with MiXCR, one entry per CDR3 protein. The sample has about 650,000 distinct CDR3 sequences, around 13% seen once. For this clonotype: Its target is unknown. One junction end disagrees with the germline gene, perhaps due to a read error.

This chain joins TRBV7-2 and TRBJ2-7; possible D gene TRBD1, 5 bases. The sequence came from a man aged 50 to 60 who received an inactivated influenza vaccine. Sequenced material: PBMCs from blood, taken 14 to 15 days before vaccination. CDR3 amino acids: CASSLDNVRVLF. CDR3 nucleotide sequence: TGTGCCAGCAGCTTAGATAACGTCAGGGTGCTCTTC.